Presented here are 5 T cell receptor beta chains from one specimen sequenced in a study of blood T cells in healthy people across ages. A second PCR of roughly 7 to 11 cycles used a sample-barcoded 5' primer and a J-beta primer mix. MiXCR, run by TCRdb on the 5' RACE reads, gives a single entry per CDR3 protein. The sample records 380,000 or so distinct CDR3 sequences, roughly half being singletons. Input material: blood. Every receptor here comes from a man aged 60-69 years in good health.

This clonotype turned up a few times. The V call is TRBV3-1, the J call TRBJ2-1, with no clear D. CDR3 length: 16 residues. Per germline, CDR1 LGHDT and CDR2 YNNKEL (reference sequence). V dropped 2 bases and J dropped 6 bases, with 17 bases sitting between them. This chain's CDR3 is CASSQRYRPRPNEQFF. As DNA, the CDR3 is TGTGCCAGCAGCCAAAGATATCGCCCGCGTCCCAATGAGCAGTTCTTC.

The rearrangement joins TRBV9 to TRBJ2-3; 11 nucleotides align to TRBD2. Germline CDR1 is SGDLS and CDR2 is YYNGEE. The CDR3 has 16 residues. J was trimmed by 4 bases and V by 3 bases; bases with no gene match: 7. The CDR3 DNA sequence: TGTGCCAGCAGCGCCTCACTAGCGGGAGTGGCAGATACGCAGTATTTT. It translates to CASSASLAGVADTQYF.

The rearrangement joins TRBV18 to TRBJ2-1; TRBD2 matches 10 bases. Looked up from germline, CDR1 is KGHSH and CDR2 is LQKENI. V lost 3 bases to trimming and J lost 7 bases; unmatched junction nucleotides: 6. The CDR3 length is 15 residues. The CDR3 reads CASSPASGRMNEQFF. The CDR3 DNA reads as TGTGCCAGCTCACCTGCTAGCGGGAGAATGAATGAGCAGTTCTTC.

As to this clonotype: This sequence may be a read error, since a much larger clone differs from it by one base. The chain links TRBV20-1 to TRBJ2-4; D remains ambiguous. Germline CDR1 reads DFQATT; CDR2 reads SNEGSKA (reference sequence). The CDR3 has 15 amino acids. Trimming stripped 7 bases from V and 1 base from J, with 17 bases between. Here the CDR3 reads CSVREPPAAKNIQYF. The CDR3 nucleotides are TGCAGTGTTAGGGAACCTCCAGCGGCCAAAAACATTCAGTACTTC.

This chain connects TRBV7-9 to TRBJ1-1, with D uncertain. V gave up 3 bases and J gave up 3 bases, with 11 bases separating them. CDR1 SEHNR and CDR2 FQNEAQ come from the germline V gene (reference sequence). The CDR3 runs 14 residues. The DNA for the CDR3 is TGTGCCAGCAGCTTTTCAAGTTCGGACACTGAAGCTTTCTTT. Its protein is CASSFSSSDTEAFF.